Described below is a single T cell receptor (beta chain) sequence and its context. Its antigen is undetermined. The data are from a study of metastatic and nonmetastatic thyroid tumors. Overall study context: Blood and tumor or nodule tissue repertoires from malignant and benign thyroid patients were compared. Notes on the study in general: Significantly greater TCR beta diversity was reportedly found in malignant thyroid tumors than in benign nodules (in blood and tumor).

There were no patients who had received any treatment before thyroid surgery. This CDR3 is 14 amino acids long. Germline trimming cut 5 bases from V and 0 bases from J; bases unmatched to any gene: 5. Germline V gene lookup returns CDR1 GTSNPN and CDR2 SVGIG (reference sequence). Per the authors' pipeline: A classifier of distant metastasis in papillary thyroid cancer was built from CDR3 differences (across clinicopathological groups). Using MiXCR, TCRdb re-called clones from the PCR reads. The V and J calls follow TCRdb's processing rather than the paper's. The sample lists roughly 46,000 clones, under 30% seen once, with about 3.3% in the top ten.

The receptor was isolated from a male donor with papillary thyroid cancer or a benign thyroid nodule (not recorded which). Some clones in this sample may be carry-over from other donors' samples. The sequenced material came from blood. V is TRBV30 and J is TRBJ1-2; 8 bases align to TRBD1. The CDR3 protein is CAWGQGEANYGYTF. CDR3 sequence (DNA): TGTGCCTGGGGACAGGGTGAAGCTAACTATGGCTACACCTTC.